These 12 T cell receptor beta chains share one sample of origin, sequenced in a study of beta chain features in type 1 diabetes. The entirety of the isolated RNA underwent reverse transcription, so expressed TCRB transcripts were sequenced. Libraries were prepared by immunoSEQ multiplex PCR; TCRdb keeps only in-frame clonotypes and omits some of them. In the table there are under 250,000 clones, 13% to 15% of which are singletons. The specimen sequenced was naive CD4+ T cells from blood. All receptors derive from a woman aged 40 to 50 in good health.

The chain is built from TRBV5-1 and TRBJ2-7; no clear D. V lost 0 bases and J lost 3, with 7 bases in between. CDR1 is SGHRS and CDR2 is YFSETQ in the germline V gene. The CDR3 is made up of 13 amino acids. This CDR3 is CASSLASGYEQYF. CDR3 nucleotides: TGCGCCAGCAGCTTGGCCAGTGGCTACGAGCAGTACTTC.

This clone was seen at least ten times. V gene TRBV4-3 combines with J gene TRBJ1-2; 8 bases match TRBD1. This CDR3 spans 15 amino acids. V gave up 4 bases and J gave up 8 bases; unmatched junction bases: 12. CDR1 is LGHNA and CDR2 is YSLEER in the germline V gene. The CDR3 reads CASSPSPGGARGYTF. The CDR3, as DNA: TGCGCCAGCAGCCCTTCACCAGGGGGCGCGAGAGGCTACACCTTC.

The V and J genes are TRBV5-4 and TRBJ1-6; 9 bases fit TRBD1. J was trimmed by 4 bases and V by 4 bases; bases with no gene match: 9. The length of the CDR3 is 17 residues. Germline-derived CDR1 and CDR2 are SGHNT and YYREEE (reference sequence). The CDR3 DNA is TGTGCCAGCAGCCCGTCGAGGGGGACAGGGTATAATTCACCCCTCCACTTT. Protein product: CASSPSRGTGYNSPLHF.

The V gene is TRBV9, the J gene TRBJ2-7; maybe TRBD1 (6 bases). Germline V gene sequence: CDR1 SGDLS, CDR2 YYNGEE. The CDR3 has 12 residues. Trimming stripped 4 bases from V and 7 bases from J, with 12 bases between. The CDR3 region is CASSPQGLEQYF. CDR3 in DNA: TGTGCCAGCAGCCCACAGGGTCTGGAGCAGTACTTC.

This sequence joins TRBV7-2 and TRBJ2-7; tentative D call: TRBD2 (7 bases). From germline, CDR1 is SGHTA and CDR2 FQGNSA. The CDR3 runs 15 residues. Trimming shortened V by 5 bases and J by 1 base, and 15 bases separated the two germline ends. The CDR3 reads CASSRGGGASYEQYF. CDR3 bases: TGTGCCAGCAGCCGGGGAGGGGGGGCTTCCTACGAGCAGTACTTC.

The chain combines TRBV29-1 with TRBJ2-7, with a possible D match to TRBD2 (6 bases). Trimming left V 2 bases short and J 2 bases short, with 16 bases between. Germline CDR1 and CDR2: SQVTM and ANQGSEA. The CDR3 contains 15 residues. The CDR3 loop is CSVERGGGIPYEQYF. The CDR3 DNA reads TGCAGCGTTGAACGGGGTGGAGGGATCCCCTACGAGCAGTACTTC.

This clone was recorded a few times. The chain has TRBV7-2 and TRBJ2-7; 9 bases are shared with TRBD2. This CDR3 has 14 amino acids. V was pared by 6 bases and J by 7 bases, with 10 bases of the junction left unmatched. CDR1 and CDR2 from the germline V gene are SGHTA and FQGNSA. This chain's CDR3 is CASRLIAGAREQYF. Here the CDR3 DNA reads TGTGCCAGCAGACTTATAGCGGGGGCTAGGGAGCAGTACTTC.

The chain employs TRBV7-9 and TRBJ1-6; 7 nucleotides agree with TRBD1. Trimming removed 4 bases from V and 6 bases from J; junction bases left unmatched: 6. Per the germline V gene, CDR1 is SEHNR and CDR2 is FQNEAQ (reference sequence). This CDR3 has 15 amino acids. Written as DNA, the CDR3 is TGTGCCAGCAGCTGGCGGGGACAGATTAATTCACCCCTCCACTTT. This encodes CASSWRGQINSPLHF. Together with reference TRBV7-9 and TRBJ1-6, the CDR3 gives the full variable domain: DTGVSQNPRHKITKRGQNVTFRCDPISEHNRLYWYRQTLGQGPEFLTYFQNEAQLEKSRLLSDRFSAERPKGSFSTLEIQRTEQGDSAMYLCASSWRGQINSPLHFGNGTRLTVT.

This clone was picked up a small number of times. The chain combines TRBV5-1 with TRBJ2-1, with 14 bases aligning to TRBD2. V gave up 0 bases and J gave up 5 bases; unmatched junction bases: 7. Germline assignment: CDR1 SGHRS and CDR2 YFSETQ. The CDR3 spans 18 residues. The CDR3 region is CASSLATSGGAVHNEQFF. CDR3 sequence (DNA): TGCGCCAGCAGCTTGGCGACTAGCGGGGGGGCGGTCCACAATGAGCAGTTCTTC.

V is TRBV28 and J is TRBJ2-7, with 8 bases identical to TRBD2. Germline V CDR1 and CDR2: MDHEN, SYDVKM. The CDR3 spans 17 residues. J gave up 6 bases and V 0 bases, and 13 bases lay outside the gene matches. DNA of the CDR3: TGTGCCAGCAGTTTATGGGGCGGGGGGCCTCAACCCACCGAGCAGTACTTC. Amino acids: CASSLWGGGPQPTEQYF.

The V and J genes are TRBV5-1 and TRBJ2-4, with TRBD1 identical over 7 bases. The CDR3 covers 17 residues. Trimming took 3 bases from V and 0 from J; bases not matched to a gene: 9. The V gene's germline CDR1 is SGHRS and CDR2 YFSETQ. The CDR3 here is CASSSSQGFLAKNIQYF. For the CDR3, the DNA is TGCGCCAGCAGCTCGTCACAGGGGTTCCTAGCCAAAAACATTCAGTACTTC.

The chain uses TRBV25-1 and TRBJ2-2; 9 bases agree with TRBD1. The V gene end was trimmed by 6 bases and the J gene end by 5 bases; junction bases not matched to a gene: 7. Germline CDR1 MGHDK, CDR2 SYGVNS. This CDR3 is built from 15 residues. CDR3 coding DNA: TGTGCCAGCAGCCTCCAAGGACAGGGGACCGGGGAGCTGTTTTTT. Encoded protein: CASSLQGQGTGELFF.